A single sample gave rise to the 14 T cell receptor beta chains below, sequenced in a study of blood T cell repertoires in COVID-19. Method: immunoSEQ multiplex PCR; TCRdb's copy keeps in-frame clones and lacks some. This table holds under 350,000 clones, about 86% found once. Sequencing was carried out using PBMCs or T cells enriched from blood (not recorded which). The origin of the receptors is a woman aged 35 to 49 with acute COVID-19.

J is TRBJ2-3 and V is TRBV18, with 8 bases fitting TRBD2. V was clipped by 2 bases and J by 2 bases; unmatched bases: 6. The germline CDR1 and CDR2 sequences are KGHSH and LQKENI. The CDR3 is 16 residues long. The CDR3: CASSPFTAGATDTQYF. CDR3 nucleotides: TGTGCCAGCTCACCATTCACAGCGGGAGCCACAGATACGCAGTATTTT. Looking up the rest from reference TRBV18 and TRBJ2-3 gives the full variable domain: NAGVMQNPRHLVRRRGQEARLRCSPMKGHSHVYWYRQLPEEGLKFMVYLQKENIIDESGMPKERFSAEFPKEGPSILRIQQVVRGDSAAYFCASSPFTAGATDTQYFGPGTRLTVL.

V usage is TRBV6-2 or TRBV6-3 and J usage is TRBJ2-1; 14 bases match TRBD2. The trim removed 6 bases at V and 7 bases at J, leaving 8 bases unmatched. The CDR3 is made up of 16 amino acids. CDR1 is MNHEY, CDR2 SVGEGT, per germline. The CDR3 sequence: CASSPGTSGSWNEQFF. The CDR3 coding sequence is TGTGCCAGCAGCCCTGGGACTAGCGGGAGTTGGAATGAGCAGTTCTTC.

This clone has only a few counts. The J gene is TRBJ2-7, the V gene TRBV4-2; maybe TRBD2 (5 bases). Trimming removed 2 bases from V and 7 bases from J, with 12 bases in between. The CDR3 is 13 residues long. The germline V gene encodes CDR1 LGHNA and CDR2 YNFKEQ. The CDR3 is CASSQPGVEEQYF. The CDR3 DNA sequence: TGTGCCAGCAGCCAACCCGGGGTTGAGGAGCAGTACTTC.

The V call is TRBV7-3, the J call TRBJ2-1; TRBD2 aligns across 8 bases. Germline V CDR1 and CDR2: SGHTA, FQGTGA. The CDR3 has 17 residues. Trimming cost V 2 bases and J 2 bases; bases outside gene matches: 8. The DNA for the CDR3 is TGTGCCAGCAGCTTAGCGCCGGGACTAGGAGCCTACAATGAGCAGTTCTTC. Its translation is CASSLAPGLGAYNEQFF.

This chain links TRBV27 with TRBJ1-5, with TRBD1 as a possible D gene (6 bases). This CDR3 has 18 residues. Between the trimmed V and J ends, which lost 6 bases and 1 base, there was a span of 22 bases. Germline CDR1 and CDR2: MNHEY and SMNVEV (reference sequence). CDR3 nucleotides: TGTGCCAGCAGCCATCGGGACAAGCACTACGGGAGCAATCAGCCCCAGCATTTT. Its translation: CASSHRDKHYGSNQPQHF.

The rearrangement links TRBV28 to TRBJ1-4; TRBD1 is a possible D gene (6 bases). The CDR3 length is 16 residues. The germline V gene has CDR1 MDHEN and CDR2 SYDVKM. V was clipped by 6 bases and J by 2 bases, with 16 bases between them. In DNA form, the CDR3 reads TGTGCCAGCAGGGGGGCTTGGGTGGGCACTAATGAAAAACTGTTTTTT. Amino acid sequence: CASRGAWVGTNEKLFF.

The rearrangement joins TRBV25-1 to TRBJ2-3, with TRBD1 identical over 8 bases. The CDR3 extends over 16 amino acids. Germline V gives CDR1 MGHDK, CDR2 SYGVNS. The V segment lost 2 bases and the J segment 0 bases; nucleotides outside the gene matches: 4. The CDR3, as DNA: TGTGCCAGCAGTGAAGCGACAGGGGCTAGCACAGATACGCAGTATTTT. Translated: CASSEATGASTDTQYF.

V usage is TRBV6-5 and J usage is TRBJ1-2; the D is unclear. The CDR3 covers 11 residues. Trimming left V 6 bases short and J 7 bases short, with 9 bases between. The V gene's germline CDR1 is MNHEY and CDR2 SVGAGI. Written as DNA, the CDR3 is TGTGCCAGCAGCCGCGGCAGTGGCTACACCTTC. This encodes CASSRGSGYTF.

The chain carries TRBV28 and TRBJ2-7; 9 positions match TRBD1. This CDR3 has 14 residues. Germline assignment: CDR1 MDHEN and CDR2 SYDVKM. V trimming: 6 bases; J trimming: 3 bases; junction bases outside the gene matches: 6. DNA of the CDR3: TGTGCCAGCAGGGGACAGGGCTCTATCTACGAGCAGTACTTC. Its translation: CASRGQGSIYEQYF.

This chain connects TRBV6-6 to TRBJ2-5; no definite D call. Germline V CDR1 and CDR2: MNHNY, SVGAGI (reference sequence). This CDR3 is 11 amino acids long. V was shortened by 6 bases and J by 2 bases, with 4 bases between the two germline ends. CDR3 amino acids: CASSPQETQYF. The CDR3 DNA sequence: TGTGCCAGCAGCCCACAAGAGACCCAGTACTTC.

This chain links TRBV28 with TRBJ1-2, with 7 bases lining up with TRBD1. The CDR3 is made up of 13 amino acids. Germline-derived CDR1 and CDR2 are MDHEN and SYDVKM. V shed 6 bases, J shed 4 bases, and the junction held 5 bases outside the gene matches. For the CDR3, the DNA is TGTGCCAGCAGACCCGGGACAGTCTATGGCTACACCTTC. This translates into CASRPGTVYGYTF.

This chain uses TRBV28 with TRBJ2-7; TRBD2 agrees at 8 bases. Germline-derived CDR1 and CDR2 are MDHEN and SYDVKM. The CDR3 is 15 amino acids. The V segment lost 5 bases and the J segment 0 bases; nucleotides outside the gene matches: 6. DNA of the CDR3: TGTGCCAGCAGTCCACCGGGGGGGACCTCCTACGAGCAGTACTTC. Protein product: CASSPPGGTSYEQYF.

This chain links TRBV19 with TRBJ2-1; 11 positions match TRBD2. Germline V CDR1 and CDR2: LNHDA, SQIVND (reference sequence). V lost 3 bases and J lost 8; bases outside the gene matches: 3. This CDR3 contains 14 residues. The DNA for the CDR3 is TGTGCCAGTAGTATGACTAGCGGGGTCCATGAGCAGTTCTTC. Amino acids: CASSMTSGVHEQFF.

V is TRBV4-3 and J is TRBJ1-3; D not resolved. CDR1 and CDR2 (germline): LGHNA, YSLEER. This CDR3 has 19 residues. V was shortened by 4 bases and J by 0 bases, with 22 bases between the two germline ends. CDR3 bases: TGCGCCAGCAGCCCAAGATTATCAGGAGCGGAAATCTCTGGAAACACCATATATTTT. Amino acid sequence: CASSPRLSGAEISGNTIYF.